What follows are 26 T cell receptor beta chains derived from one specimen sequenced in a study of shared clonotypes between healthy human individuals. The method was immunoSEQ multiplex PCR; TCRdb's version includes in-frame clones alone and lacks a portion of them. Here the sample spans over 300,000 clones, about nine tenths being singletons. Sequenced input: memory CD8+ T cells sorted from blood. Subset: CD45RO+ cells pooled with CCR7-negative TemRA cells. The receptors were sampled from a man younger than 35 in good health.

CDR3 nucleotides: TGTGCCAGCAGGGCGTACACCGGGGAGCTGTTTTTT. Its protein is CASRAYTGELFF. The chain links TRBV6-1 to TRBJ2-2; D unclear. The germline V and J ends were trimmed by 6 bases and 3 bases, with 5 bases remaining between them. The CDR3 runs 12 residues. Per the germline V gene, CDR1 is MNHNS and CDR2 is SASEGT.

The V gene is TRBV5-4, the J gene TRBJ2-3, with D tentatively TRBD1 or TRBD2 (5 bases each). V shed 4 bases and J shed 5 bases, with 17 bases lying between them. Germline-derived CDR1 and CDR2 are SGHNT and YYREEE (reference sequence). This CDR3 comprises 15 residues. In nucleotides, the CDR3 is TGTGCCAGCAGCCTCCGGGACCTAGGGGTAGATACGCAGTATTTT. Amino acids: CASSLRDLGVDTQYF. The full variable domain, its missing parts supplied by reference TRBV5-4 and TRBJ2-3, is ETGVTQSPTHLIKTRGQQVTLRCSSQSGHNTVSWYQQALGQGPQFIFQYYREEENGRGNFPPRFSGLQFPNYSSELNVNALELDDSALYLCASSLRDLGVDTQYFGPGTRLTVL.

This chain uses TRBV4-1 with TRBJ2-1; no definite D call. This CDR3 has 14 amino acids. V was cut by 4 bases and J by 9 bases, with 16 bases left in between. Germline CDR1 is MGHRA and CDR2 is YSYEKL. The CDR3 here is CASSPQSPGFEQFF. In DNA, the CDR3 is TGCGCCAGCAGCCCGCAATCCCCAGGCTTTGAGCAGTTCTTC.

This clone was recorded at least ten times. The rearrangement uses TRBV9 and TRBJ2-1; no clear D. The CDR3 contains 16 residues. Germline loops: CDR1 SGDLS, CDR2 YYNGEE. With 0 bases removed from V and 2 bases from J, the gap between germline ends came to 12 bases. The CDR3: CASSVDQTSTYNEQFF. The CDR3 region has the DNA TGTGCCAGCAGCGTAGATCAGACCTCGACCTACAATGAGCAGTTCTTC.

The genes are TRBV7-9 and TRBJ1-5, with a tentative D call TRBD1 (5 bases). The germline gives CDR1 SEHNR, CDR2 FQNEAQ (reference sequence). The CDR3 contains 15 residues. V was cut by 8 bases and J by 4 bases, with 18 bases left in between. In DNA, the CDR3 is TGTGCCAGCGGAACCGGGACTCTTGCAAATCAGCCCCAGCATTTT. Protein product: CASGTGTLANQPQHF.

This chain connects TRBV7-9 to TRBJ2-7, with D uncertain. Trimming removed 1 base from V and 5 bases from J, with 6 bases in between. This CDR3 is built from 12 residues. Germline CDR1 and CDR2: SEHNR and FQNEAQ (reference sequence). This CDR3 reads CASSLGHNEQYF. The CDR3 DNA reads as TGTGCCAGCAGCTTAGGGCACAACGAGCAGTACTTC.

Worth noting for this clone: Other DNA sequences in the sample encode the same CDR3. The chain combines TRBV4-1 with TRBJ1-1, with D perhaps TRBD1 (5 bases). V gave up 0 bases and J gave up 4 bases, with 12 bases separating them. Germline CDR1 is MGHRA and CDR2 is YSYEKL. This CDR3 region has 15 residues. The CDR3 DNA reads TGCGCCAGCAGCCAAGACCAGGGAGTCGGCACTGAAGCTTTCTTT. Translation: CASSQDQGVGTEAFF.

This rearrangement joins TRBV7-9 to TRBJ2-1; D perhaps matches TRBD2 (6 bases). CDR1 and CDR2 (germline): SEHNR, FQNEAQ (reference sequence). This CDR3 has 14 residues. V shed 1 base and J shed 9 bases, with 13 bases lying between them. The CDR3 DNA is TGTGCCAGCAGCTTAGTCGGCCAGGAGGGTGAGCAGTTCTTC. Translation: CASSLVGQEGEQFF.

The rearrangement links TRBV4-1 to TRBJ1-4; D gene unclear. Per germline, CDR1 MGHRA and CDR2 YSYEKL. The CDR3 length is 16 residues. Trimming left V 3 bases short and J 5 bases short, with 16 bases between. CDR3: CASSQVRPGPNEKLFF. CDR3 coding DNA: TGCGCCAGCAGCCAGGTTCGCCCGGGCCCGAATGAAAAACTGTTTTTT.

The chain carries TRBV5-8 and TRBJ1-1; D call uncertain. Germline V gives CDR1 SGHTS, CDR2 YDEGEE. V was shortened by 0 bases and J by 1 base, with 10 bases between the two germline ends. CDR3 length: 15 residues. The CDR3 DNA reads as TGTGCCAGCAGCTTGGCCTTTGGGAGGAACACTGAAGCTTTCTTT. Translated: CASSLAFGRNTEAFF.

The CDR3 is CASTSDNYGYTF. The CDR3 nucleotides read TGTGCCAGTACCTCAGACAACTATGGCTACACCTTC. V and J are TRBV19 and TRBJ1-2, with D hard to call. CDR1 LNHDA and CDR2 SQIVND come from the germline V gene (reference sequence). The CDR3 runs to 12 residues. Between the trimmed V and J ends, which lost 7 bases and 2 bases, there was a span of 8 bases.

V is TRBV7-9 and J is TRBJ1-4, with D unresolved. The germline CDR1 and CDR2 sequences are SEHNR and FQNEAQ (reference sequence). This CDR3 is 15 amino acids long. V was shortened by 5 bases and J by 5 bases, with 15 bases between the two germline ends. DNA of the CDR3: TGTGCCAGCAGCCAAATGCCGGTAGGGAATGAAAAACTGTTTTTT. The encoded protein is CASSQMPVGNEKLFF.

The rearrangement uses TRBV5-1 and TRBJ2-7, with TRBD2 as a possible D gene (6 bases). V was clipped by 5 bases and J by 6 bases, with 27 bases between them. This CDR3 is built from 17 residues. Germline assignment: CDR1 SGHRS and CDR2 YFSETQ. CDR3 nucleotides: TGCGCCAGCAGGGAGGGGTCCTGGGCATTGCATACTCGCGAGCAGTACTTC. Translation: CASREGSWALHTREQYF.

V usage is TRBV27 and J usage is TRBJ2-7; D tentatively reads TRBD1 or TRBD2 (5 bases each). Looked up from germline, CDR1 is MNHEY and CDR2 is SMNVEV (reference sequence). The CDR3 contains 14 residues. V was pared by 6 bases and J by 5 bases, with 17 bases between. The CDR3: CASSPVGEPDEQYF. The DNA for the CDR3 is TGTGCCAGCAGCCCGGTGGGGGAGCCCGACGAGCAGTACTTC.

This clone occurred a few times. The CDR3 nucleotides read TGTGCCAGCGGGGGGACGGGGACAGAGGGCTACGAGCAGTACTTC. As protein: CASGGTGTEGYEQYF. The chain joins TRBV2 to TRBJ2-7; D may be TRBD1 (7 bases). Germline V CDR1 and CDR2: SNHLY, FYNNEI. The CDR3 contains 15 residues. V lost 8 bases to trimming and J lost 3 bases, with 20 bases between them.

This chain uses TRBV7-9 with TRBJ2-1; TRBD2 matches at 9 bases. Germline V CDR1 and CDR2: SEHNR, FQNEAQ (reference sequence). The trim removed 2 bases at V and 9 bases at J, leaving 14 bases unmatched. This CDR3 has 17 residues. This CDR3 is CASSLLSPGTSPVEQFF. CDR3 in DNA: TGTGCCAGCAGCTTATTGTCCCCCGGGACTAGCCCGGTTGAGCAGTTCTTC.

This chain uses TRBV5-4 with TRBJ2-5; D unclear. CDR3 length: 13 amino acids. V gave up 0 bases and J gave up 3 bases, with 6 bases separating them. Looked up from germline, CDR1 is SGHNT and CDR2 is YYREEE (reference sequence). The CDR3 spells CASSLVLEETQYF. As DNA, the CDR3 is TGTGCCAGCAGCTTGGTGTTGGAAGAGACCCAGTACTTC.

Only one count was recorded for this clone. This sequence joins TRBV28 and TRBJ1-6, with no clear D. Germline CDR1 MDHEN, CDR2 SYDVKM. The CDR3 extends over 12 amino acids. Trimming took 8 bases from V and 7 from J, leaving 9 bases between them. CDR3 in amino acids: CASAKRNSPLHF. The DNA of the CDR3 is TGTGCCAGCGCTAAAAGGAATTCACCCCTCCACTTT.

This chain uses TRBV4-1 with TRBJ1-4; D call uncertain. Trimming cost V 0 bases and J 0 bases, with 8 bases left between them. This CDR3 contains 16 residues. CDR1 is MGHRA, CDR2 YSYEKL, per germline. The CDR3 loop reads CASSQDGRTTNEKLFF. CDR3 sequence (DNA): TGCGCCAGCAGCCAAGACGGACGGACAACTAATGAAAAACTGTTTTTT.

The chain recombines TRBV7-9 with TRBJ2-5, with TRBD1 matching 7 bases. Germline CDR1 reads SEHNR; CDR2 reads FQNEAQ (reference sequence). The CDR3 spans 15 residues. V lost 1 base and J lost 2; bases outside the gene matches: 4. CDR3 loop: CASSLDRDSQETQYF. The CDR3 nucleotides are TGTGCCAGCAGCTTAGATCGGGACAGTCAAGAGACCCAGTACTTC.

The chain joins TRBV29-1 to TRBJ2-3, with 10 bases fitting TRBD2. This CDR3 has 10 residues. The V and J ends lost 8 bases and 13 bases, in that order; junction bases with no gene match: 6. Germline V CDR1 and CDR2: SQVTM, ANQGSEA. The CDR3 region has the DNA TGCAGCTCGAGCGGGGGGGCCAAGTATTTT. This sequence encodes CSSSGGAKYF.

This clone came up once. This chain uses TRBV10-3 with TRBJ1-1, with D possibly being TRBD1 (6 bases). The V gene's germline CDR1 is ENHRY and CDR2 SYGVKD. With 2 bases removed from V and 1 base from J, the gap between germline ends came to 20 bases. The CDR3 has 18 amino acids. CDR3 loop: CAISETGTSPWGNTEAFF. CDR3 bases: TGTGCCATCAGTGAGACAGGGACATCTCCCTGGGGGAACACTGAAGCTTTCTTT.

CDR3 sequence: CASSATGSNEKLFF. In nucleotides, the CDR3 is TGTGCCAGCAGTGCCACAGGGAGTAATGAAAAACTGTTTTTT. The J gene is TRBJ1-4, the V gene TRBV6-1, with D perhaps TRBD1 (6 bases). CDR1 is MNHNS and CDR2 is SASEGT in the germline V gene. This CDR3 region has 14 residues. Trimming pared 4 bases from V and 4 bases from J, leaving 10 bases between.

V gene TRBV4-3 combines with J gene TRBJ2-3; D is unclear. CDR1 is LGHNA, CDR2 YSLEER, per germline. V lost 3 bases to trimming and J lost 1 base, with 8 bases between them. This CDR3 contains 14 residues. CDR3 DNA sequence: TGCGCCAGCAGCCATGAGTCTGGCACAGATACGCAGTATTTT. Residues: CASSHESGTDTQYF.

The rearrangement joins TRBV5-6 to TRBJ1-2; D possibly corresponds to TRBD1 (6 bases). V was shortened by 0 bases and J by 5 bases, with 20 bases between the two germline ends. This CDR3 comprises 17 residues. The germline gives CDR1 SGHDT, CDR2 YYEEEE. The DNA for the CDR3 is TGTGCCAGCAGCTTGGGGCCCCCGGGACAAGTCGTTTATGGCTACACCTTC. It translates to CASSLGPPGQVVYGYTF.

This clone was seen once. The chain employs TRBV6-1 and TRBJ2-7, with TRBD1 identical over 8 bases. The V gene's germline CDR1 is MNHNS and CDR2 SASEGT. Trimming cost V 8 bases and J 6 bases; bases outside gene matches: 12. CDR3 size: 14 residues. CDR3 amino acids: CASLSGRGLSEQYF. CDR3 bases: TGTGCCAGCTTATCGGGCAGGGGGCTGAGCGAGCAGTACTTC.